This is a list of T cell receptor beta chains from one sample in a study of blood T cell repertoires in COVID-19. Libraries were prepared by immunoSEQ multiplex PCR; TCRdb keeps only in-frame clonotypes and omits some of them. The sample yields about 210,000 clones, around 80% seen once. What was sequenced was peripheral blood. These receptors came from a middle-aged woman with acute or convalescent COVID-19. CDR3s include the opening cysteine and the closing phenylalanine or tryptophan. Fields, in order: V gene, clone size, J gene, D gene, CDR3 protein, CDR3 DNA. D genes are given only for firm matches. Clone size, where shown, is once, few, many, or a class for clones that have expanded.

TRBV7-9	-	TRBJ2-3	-	CASSLSTSGDTQYF	TGTGCCAGCAGCTTGAGTACCTCCGGAGATACGCAGTATTTT
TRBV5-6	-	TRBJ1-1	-	CASSLDRRNTEAFF	TGTGCCAGCAGCTTAGACAGGAGGAACACTGAAGCTTTCTTT
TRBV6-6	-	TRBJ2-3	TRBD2	CASSYPGLASDTQYF	TGTGCCAGCAGTTACCCGGGACTAGCATCAGATACGCAGTATTTT
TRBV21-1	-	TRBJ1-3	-	CASSNLDSAGNTIYF	TGTGCCAGCAGCAATCTTGACAGTGCTGGAAACACCATATATTTT
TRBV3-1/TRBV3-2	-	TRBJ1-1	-	CASSQVRQNTEAFF	TGTGCCAGCAGCCAAGTTCGACAGAACACTGAAGCTTTCTTT
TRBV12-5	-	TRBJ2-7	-	CASGLVLRAISHEQYF	TGTGCTAGTGGTTTGGTATTGCGAGCAATCTCCCACGAGCAGTACTTC
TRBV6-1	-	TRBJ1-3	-	CASSGKHRVIAGNTIYF	TGTGCCAGCAGTGGTAAACACAGGGTGATTGCTGGAAACACCATATATTTT
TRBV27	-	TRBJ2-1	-	CASLPTNNEQFF	TGTGCCAGCCTACCTACCAACAATGAGCAGTTCTTC
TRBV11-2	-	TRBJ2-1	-	CASSFGLLDEQFF	TGTGCCAGCAGCTTCGGACTTCTCGATGAGCAGTTCTTC
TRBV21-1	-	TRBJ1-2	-	CASSKPKGAMVRYTF	TGTGCCAGCAGCAAACCCAAGGGGGCCATGGTACGCTACACCTTC
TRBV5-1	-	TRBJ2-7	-	CASSPQGGAYEQYF	TGCGCCAGCAGCCCGCAGGGGGGCGCCTACGAGCAGTACTTC
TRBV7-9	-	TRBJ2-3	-	CASSLAGSEGQYF	TGTGCCAGCAGCTTAGCGGGTTCCGAGGGGCAGTATTTT
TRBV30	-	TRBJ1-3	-	CACSQGNSGNTIYF	TGTGCCTGCTCACAGGGAAACTCTGGAAACACCATATATTTT
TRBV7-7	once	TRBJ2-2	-	CASSPAQGGTGELFF	TGTGCCAGCAGTCCGGCCCAGGGGGGCACCGGGGAGCTGTTTTTT
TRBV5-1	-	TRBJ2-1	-	CASSSYNEQFF	TGCGCCAGCAGCTCATACAATGAGCAGTTCTTC
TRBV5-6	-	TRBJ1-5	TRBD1	CASSLVAGGQPQHF	TGTGCCAGCAGCTTGGTAGCAGGGGGGCAGCCCCAGCATTTT
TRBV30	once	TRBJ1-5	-	CAWKFPGDQPQHF	TGTGCCTGGAAGTTTCCGGGGGATCAGCCCCAGCATTTT
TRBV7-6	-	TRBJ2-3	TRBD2	CASSKRITSGAMPDTQYF	TGTGCCAGCAGCAAAAGGATAACTAGCGGGGCTATGCCGGATACGCAGTATTTT
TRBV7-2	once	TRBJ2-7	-	CASSLRLNPYEQYF	TGTGCCAGCAGCTTAAGACTAAACCCCTACGAGCAGTACTTC
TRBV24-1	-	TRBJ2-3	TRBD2	CATSDTDLAGDTDTQYF	TGTGCCACCAGTGACACCGATCTAGCGGGGGACACAGATACGCAGTATTTT
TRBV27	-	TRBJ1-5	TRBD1	CASSLLTTGVRNQPQHF	TGTGCCAGCAGTTTACTCACTACAGGGGTCCGAAATCAGCCCCAGCATTTT
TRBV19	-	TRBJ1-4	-	CASSAVDLSNEKLFF	TGTGCCAGTAGTGCGGTGGATTTGAGTAATGAAAAACTGTTTTTT
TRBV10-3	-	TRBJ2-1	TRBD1	CAISGQGGNEQFF	TGTGCCATCAGCGGACAGGGCGGCAATGAGCAGTTCTTC
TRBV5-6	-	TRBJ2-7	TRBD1	CASSLAIRDRERGEQYF	TGTGCCAGCAGCTTGGCTATCCGGGACAGGGAGAGAGGCGAGCAGTACTTC
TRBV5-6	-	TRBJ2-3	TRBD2	CASSRPPTSGREGDTQYF	TGTGCCAGCAGCCGCCCCCCGACTAGCGGGAGGGAGGGAGATACGCAGTATTTT
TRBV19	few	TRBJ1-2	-	CASGLNYGYTF	TGTGCCTCAGGGCTGAACTATGGCTACACCTTC
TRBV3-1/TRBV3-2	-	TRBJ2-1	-	CASRAAIAGYNEQFF	TGTGCCAGCCGAGCCGCGATAGCCGGCTACAATGAGCAGTTCTTC
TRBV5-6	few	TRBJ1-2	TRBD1	CASSLSDRELFGYTF	TGTGCCAGCAGCTTGTCGGACAGGGAGCTTTTTGGCTACACCTTC
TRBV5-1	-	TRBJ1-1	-	CASSFQGTEAFF	TGCGCCAGCAGCTTCCAGGGAACTGAAGCTTTCTTT
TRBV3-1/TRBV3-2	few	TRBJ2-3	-	CASSQETGGVTDTQYF	TGTGCCAGCAGCCAAGAAACAGGTGGCGTCACAGATACGCAGTATTTT
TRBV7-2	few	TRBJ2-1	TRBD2	CASSPGGSGTSYNEQFF	TGTGCCAGCAGCCCTGGAGGGAGCGGGACCTCCTACAATGAGCAGTTCTTC
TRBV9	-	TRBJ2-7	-	CASSVAEDGSLSGTSYEQYF	TGTGCCAGCAGCGTAGCCGAGGACGGTTCCCTTAGCGGAACCTCCTACGAGCAGTACTTC
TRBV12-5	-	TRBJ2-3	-	CASGSGQITDTQYF	TGTGCTAGTGGTTCTGGACAAATCACAGATACGCAGTATTTT
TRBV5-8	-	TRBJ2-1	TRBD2	CASSLGTGGVYNEQFF	TGTGCCAGCAGCTTGGGGACGGGAGGGGTCTACAATGAGCAGTTCTTC
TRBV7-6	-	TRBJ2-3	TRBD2	CASSPGLAGSLSDTQYF	TGTGCCAGCAGCCCGGGACTAGCGGGATCGTTGTCAGATACGCAGTATTTT
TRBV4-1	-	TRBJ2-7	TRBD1	CASSLRDRGSHEQYF	TGCGCCAGCAGCCTACGGGACAGGGGCTCCCACGAGCAGTACTTC
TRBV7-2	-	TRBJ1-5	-	CASSLRTQGGWGQPQHF	TGTGCCAGCAGCTTACGCACACAGGGAGGGTGGGGGCAGCCCCAGCATTTT
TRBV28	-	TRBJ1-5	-	CASQDAGDSNQPQHF	TGTGCCAGCCAAGATGCAGGGGATAGCAATCAGCCCCAGCATTTT
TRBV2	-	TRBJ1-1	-	CASRYRDLTEAFF	TGTGCCAGCAGATACAGGGATCTCACTGAAGCTTTCTTT
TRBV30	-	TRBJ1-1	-	CASKQGPEAFF	TGTGCCTCAAAACAGGGACCTGAAGCTTTCTTT
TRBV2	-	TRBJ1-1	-	CASSEGRGYTEAFF	TGTGCCAGCAGTGAAGGCAGGGGTTACACTGAAGCTTTCTTT
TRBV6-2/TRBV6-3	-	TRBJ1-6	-	CASSPPGQIYSPLHF	TGTGCCAGCAGTCCGCCCGGACAGATCTATTCACCCCTCCACTTT
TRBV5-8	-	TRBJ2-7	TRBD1	CASSLVRGYEQYF	TGTGCCAGCAGCTTGGTCAGGGGGTACGAGCAGTACTTC
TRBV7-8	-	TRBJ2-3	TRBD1	CASSLAGRGQSINPQMTQYF	TGTGCCAGCAGCTTAGCTGGCAGGGGGCAATCGATCAACCCCCAGATGACGCAGTATTTT
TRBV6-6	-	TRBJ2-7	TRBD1	CASSVTGGSYEQYF	TGTGCCAGCAGCGTGACAGGGGGCTCTTACGAGCAGTACTTC
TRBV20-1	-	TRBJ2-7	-	CSATPYYEQYF	TGCAGTGCCACCCCCTACTACGAGCAGTACTTC
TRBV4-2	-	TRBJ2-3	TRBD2	CASSQYAGGTDTQYF	TGTGCCAGCAGCCAGTACGCGGGGGGCACAGATACGCAGTATTTT
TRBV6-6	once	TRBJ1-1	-	CASSYSREFEAFF	TGTGCCAGCAGTTACTCGAGGGAATTTGAAGCTTTCTTT